This is a list of T cell receptor beta chains from one sample in a study of blood T cell repertoires in COVID-19. Generated by immunoSEQ multiplex PCR, the TCRdb table keeps only in-frame clones and is missing some. The profile covers hundreds of thousands of clones, with 89% appearing a single time and approximately 12% taken by the ten largest. Sequences were obtained from peripheral blood. The receptors here all came from a woman aged 60-70 years with acute or convalescent COVID-19. Both conserved end residues are part of each CDR3. D genes are given only for firm matches. Rows may omit the clone size; those that give it use once, few, many or a size class.

clone_size: few
v_call: TRBV4-3
d_call: .
j_call: TRBJ1-2
cdr3_aa: CASSQGTTTGGYTF
cdr3_nt: TGCGCCAGCAGCCAAGGGACGACGACGGGAGGCTACACCTTC

clone_size: .
v_call: TRBV5-4
d_call: TRBD2
j_call: TRBJ2-7
cdr3_aa: CASSRKTSGVYEQYF
cdr3_nt: TGTGCCAGCAGCCGTAAGACTAGCGGAGTCTACGAGCAGTACTTC

clone_size: .
v_call: TRBV19
d_call: .
j_call: TRBJ2-5
cdr3_aa: CASSIDPGSQETQYF
cdr3_nt: TGTGCCAGTAGTATAGATCCAGGGTCCCAAGAGACCCAGTACTTC

clone_size: .
v_call: TRBV10-1
d_call: .
j_call: TRBJ2-5
cdr3_aa: CASPLGRLNHF
cdr3_nt: TGCGCCAGCCCCCTTGGCCGTCTGAACCACTTC

clone_size: .
v_call: TRBV11-2
d_call: TRBD1
j_call: TRBJ2-7
cdr3_aa: CASSPGQGTGEQYF
cdr3_nt: TGTGCCAGCAGCCCCGGACAGGGGACGGGCGAGCAGTACTTC

clone_size: .
v_call: TRBV3-1/TRBV3-2
d_call: .
j_call: TRBJ2-6
cdr3_aa: CASSQVVRRQSGANVLTF
cdr3_nt: TGTGCCAGCAGCCAAGTAGTCAGACGACAATCTGGGGCCAACGTCCTGACTTTC

clone_size: few
v_call: TRBV28
d_call: .
j_call: TRBJ1-1
cdr3_aa: CASSLGGSKTEAFF
cdr3_nt: TGTGCCAGCAGTTTGGGGGGTTCGAAAACTGAAGCTTTCTTT

clone_size: once
v_call: TRBV6-5
d_call: TRBD1
j_call: TRBJ1-2
cdr3_aa: CASSYSTGTNYGYTF
cdr3_nt: TGTGCCAGCAGTTACTCGACAGGGACCAACTATGGCTACACCTTC

clone_size: .
v_call: TRBV9
d_call: .
j_call: TRBJ2-1
cdr3_aa: CASSLQGRMDEQFF
cdr3_nt: TGTGCCAGCAGCTTACAGGGAAGGATGGATGAGCAGTTCTTC

clone_size: .
v_call: TRBV19
d_call: TRBD1
j_call: TRBJ1-2
cdr3_aa: CASSILGQGNGYTF
cdr3_nt: TGTGCCAGTAGTATACTCGGACAGGGGAATGGCTACACCTTC

clone_size: few
v_call: TRBV28
d_call: TRBD1
j_call: TRBJ1-5
cdr3_aa: CASRETGVGQPQHF
cdr3_nt: TGTGCCAGCAGAGAGACAGGGGTGGGTCAGCCCCAGCATTTT

clone_size: .
v_call: TRBV19
d_call: .
j_call: TRBJ2-1
cdr3_aa: CASSIVGDLTYNEQFF
cdr3_nt: TGTGCCAGTAGTATAGTGGGAGACCTGACCTACAATGAGCAGTTCTTC

clone_size: .
v_call: TRBV28
d_call: .
j_call: TRBJ2-2
cdr3_aa: CASSLGGFGELFF
cdr3_nt: TGTGCCAGCAGTTTAGGGGGGTTCGGGGAGCTGTTTTTT

clone_size: .
v_call: TRBV6-5
d_call: .
j_call: TRBJ1-1
cdr3_aa: CASSRDWSANEAFF
cdr3_nt: TGTGCCAGCAGTCGGGATTGGTCAGCGAATGAAGCTTTCTTT

clone_size: .
v_call: TRBV5-8
d_call: TRBD2
j_call: TRBJ2-3
cdr3_aa: CASSSTGRGADTQYF
cdr3_nt: TGTGCCAGCAGCTCGACGGGCCGGGGGGCAGATACGCAGTATTTT

clone_size: .
v_call: TRBV27
d_call: .
j_call: TRBJ2-7
cdr3_aa: CASSPGGPEQYF
cdr3_nt: TGTGCCAGCAGTCCAGGAGGGCCTGAGCAGTACTTC

clone_size: .
v_call: TRBV28
d_call: TRBD2
j_call: TRBJ2-5
cdr3_aa: CASSPTGTSDEETQYF
cdr3_nt: TGTGCCAGCAGCCCCACCGGGACTAGCGACGAAGAGACCCAGTACTTC

clone_size: few
v_call: TRBV29-1
d_call: TRBD1
j_call: TRBJ1-5
cdr3_aa: CSVITGQAGDQPQHF
cdr3_nt: TGCAGCGTTATTACGGGACAGGCAGGAGATCAGCCCCAGCATTTT

clone_size: .
v_call: TRBV28
d_call: .
j_call: TRBJ1-2
cdr3_aa: CASSRGSYGYTF
cdr3_nt: TGTGCCAGCAGTAGGGGGTCCTATGGCTACACCTTC

clone_size: .
v_call: TRBV5-6
d_call: .
j_call: TRBJ2-1
cdr3_aa: CASSPGAGNEQFF
cdr3_nt: TGTGCCAGCAGCCCAGGGGCGGGCAATGAGCAGTTCTTC

clone_size: .
v_call: TRBV7-3
d_call: .
j_call: TRBJ2-2
cdr3_aa: CASGAVANTGELFF
cdr3_nt: TGTGCCAGCGGTGCGGTCGCGAACACCGGGGAGCTGTTTTTT

clone_size: .
v_call: TRBV5-4
d_call: .
j_call: TRBJ1-4
cdr3_aa: CASSSKTDPTNEKLFF
cdr3_nt: TGTGCCAGCAGCTCGAAGACAGACCCAACTAATGAAAAACTGTTTTTT

clone_size: .
v_call: TRBV6-4
d_call: .
j_call: TRBJ1-6
cdr3_aa: CASSEAPYNSPLHF
cdr3_nt: TGTGCCAGCAGTGAAGCTCCCTATAATTCACCCCTCCACTTT

clone_size: .
v_call: TRBV6-2/TRBV6-3
d_call: .
j_call: TRBJ1-5
cdr3_aa: CASSAQGSAQPQHF
cdr3_nt: TGTGCCAGCAGTGCGCAGGGTTCCGCTCAGCCCCAGCATTTT

clone_size: .
v_call: TRBV2
d_call: TRBD1
j_call: TRBJ1-2
cdr3_aa: CASSSQGPHYGYTF
cdr3_nt: TGTGCCAGCAGTTCACAGGGGCCGCACTATGGCTACACCTTC

clone_size: .
v_call: TRBV2
d_call: TRBD1
j_call: TRBJ1-1
cdr3_aa: CASSDRQGRNTEAFF
cdr3_nt: TGTGCCAGCAGTGATCGACAGGGGAGAAATACTGAAGCTTTCTTT

clone_size: .
v_call: TRBV2
d_call: TRBD1
j_call: TRBJ1-6
cdr3_aa: CASKTPGQGNSPLHF
cdr3_nt: TGTGCCAGCAAAACGCCGGGACAGGGAAATTCACCCCTCCACTTT

clone_size: .
v_call: TRBV6-5
d_call: TRBD2
j_call: TRBJ2-3
cdr3_aa: CASSPSLAGTDTQYF
cdr3_nt: TGTGCCAGCAGCCCCTCCTTAGCGGGTACAGATACGCAGTATTTT

clone_size: .
v_call: TRBV13
d_call: TRBD1
j_call: TRBJ1-2
cdr3_aa: CASSLTGVYGYTF
cdr3_nt: TGTGCCAGCAGCTTGACAGGGGTCTATGGCTACACCTTC

clone_size: .
v_call: TRBV4-2
d_call: TRBD1
j_call: TRBJ2-5
cdr3_aa: CASSQLSGQQETQYF
cdr3_nt: TGTGCCAGCAGCCAACTTTCGGGACAGCAAGAGACCCAGTACTTC

clone_size: .
v_call: TRBV12-3/TRBV12-4
d_call: .
j_call: TRBJ1-2
cdr3_aa: CASSSQGNYGYTF
cdr3_nt: TGTGCCAGCAGTTCTCAGGGGAACTATGGCTACACCTTC

clone_size: .
v_call: TRBV10-3
d_call: TRBD1
j_call: TRBJ2-7
cdr3_aa: CAISLQDRGIYEQYF
cdr3_nt: TGTGCCATCAGTCTACAGGACAGGGGTATATACGAGCAGTACTTC

clone_size: once
v_call: TRBV4-3
d_call: .
j_call: TRBJ2-7
cdr3_aa: CASSEGGEKDEQYF
cdr3_nt: TGCGCCAGCAGCGAAGGAGGAGAGAAGGACGAGCAGTACTTC

clone_size: .
v_call: TRBV20-1
d_call: .
j_call: TRBJ2-2
cdr3_aa: CSARGGGELFF
cdr3_nt: TGCAGTGCTCGGGGTGGCGGGGAGCTGTTTTTT

clone_size: once
v_call: TRBV7-3
d_call: TRBD2
j_call: TRBJ2-5
cdr3_aa: CASSPQGTSGSQETQYF
cdr3_nt: TGTGCCAGCAGCCCCCAAGGGACTAGCGGGAGCCAAGAGACCCAGTACTTC

clone_size: .
v_call: TRBV28
d_call: TRBD1
j_call: TRBJ1-2
cdr3_aa: CASSRDRAGYTF
cdr3_nt: TGTGCCAGCAGTCGGGACAGGGCTGGCTACACCTTC

clone_size: .
v_call: TRBV6-5
d_call: TRBD1
j_call: TRBJ1-2
cdr3_aa: CASSSRTGVYGYTF
cdr3_nt: TGTGCCAGCAGCTCTCGGACAGGGGTATATGGCTACACCTTC

clone_size: .
v_call: TRBV19
d_call: .
j_call: TRBJ2-7
cdr3_aa: CASSIGRGSYEQYF
cdr3_nt: TGTGCCAGTAGTATTGGCAGAGGTTCCTACGAGCAGTACTTC

clone_size: .
v_call: TRBV12-3/TRBV12-4
d_call: .
j_call: TRBJ1-6
cdr3_aa: CASRDTPNSPLHF
cdr3_nt: TGTGCCAGCAGGGACACCCCAAATTCACCCCTCCACTTT

clone_size: .
v_call: TRBV28
d_call: TRBD1
j_call: TRBJ1-2
cdr3_aa: CASSSPTGMGGYTF
cdr3_nt: TGTGCCAGCAGTTCCCCGACAGGGATGGGAGGCTACACCTTC

clone_size: .
v_call: TRBV19
d_call: .
j_call: TRBJ2-2
cdr3_aa: CASRLEAGELFF
cdr3_nt: TGTGCCAGTAGGTTGGAGGCCGGGGAGCTGTTTTTT

clone_size: .
v_call: TRBV4-1
d_call: .
j_call: TRBJ1-1
cdr3_aa: CASSQVGLPNTEAFF
cdr3_nt: TGCGCCAGCAGCCAAGTCGGACTGCCGAACACTGAAGCTTTCTTT

clone_size: .
v_call: TRBV28
d_call: .
j_call: TRBJ1-3
cdr3_aa: CASSSPGADSGNTIYF
cdr3_nt: TGTGCCAGCAGTTCCCCAGGGGCGGACTCTGGAAACACCATATATTTT

clone_size: .
v_call: TRBV7-3
d_call: .
j_call: TRBJ1-3
cdr3_aa: CASSPDISGNTIYF
cdr3_nt: TGTGCCAGCAGCCCGGACATCTCTGGAAACACCATATATTTT

clone_size: .
v_call: TRBV27
d_call: .
j_call: TRBJ2-3
cdr3_aa: CASSRPNTDTQYF
cdr3_nt: TGTGCCAGCAGCCGCCCTAACACAGATACGCAGTATTTT

clone_size: .
v_call: TRBV7-2
d_call: TRBD2
j_call: TRBJ2-7
cdr3_aa: CASSFDAGVLDEQYF
cdr3_nt: TGTGCCAGCAGCTTCGATGCGGGGGTGTTGGACGAGCAGTACTTC

clone_size: .
v_call: TRBV20-1
d_call: .
j_call: TRBJ1-2
cdr3_aa: CSATGYGYTF
cdr3_nt: TGCAGTGCTACAGGGTATGGCTACACCTTC

clone_size: .
v_call: TRBV2
d_call: TRBD1
j_call: TRBJ2-1
cdr3_aa: CASSADRALSYNEQFF
cdr3_nt: TGTGCCAGCAGTGCAGACAGGGCATTATCCTACAATGAGCAGTTCTTC

clone_size: once
v_call: TRBV27
d_call: TRBD2
j_call: TRBJ2-2
cdr3_aa: CASSVSGRVRVGELFF
cdr3_nt: TGTGCCAGCAGTGTTAGCGGGAGGGTCCGAGTCGGGGAGCTGTTTTTT

clone_size: .
v_call: TRBV7-2
d_call: TRBD1
j_call: TRBJ2-2
cdr3_aa: CASSLKGGGGELFF
cdr3_nt: TGTGCCAGCAGCTTAAAAGGGGGCGGAGGGGAGCTGTTTTTT

clone_size: .
v_call: TRBV28
d_call: .
j_call: TRBJ2-6
cdr3_aa: CASTPRTALFSGANVLTF
cdr3_nt: TGTGCCAGCACCCCAAGGACAGCTCTTTTCTCTGGGGCCAACGTCCTGACTTTC

clone_size: .
v_call: TRBV29-1
d_call: .
j_call: TRBJ1-2
cdr3_aa: CSAEARWGYTF
cdr3_nt: TGCAGCGCCGAAGCCCGCTGGGGCTACACCTTC

clone_size: .
v_call: TRBV5-5
d_call: TRBD2
j_call: TRBJ2-7
cdr3_aa: CASSSGGTNYEQYF
cdr3_nt: TGTGCCAGCAGCTCCGGGGGGACGAACTACGAGCAGTACTTC

clone_size: .
v_call: TRBV19
d_call: .
j_call: TRBJ2-6
cdr3_aa: CASSLRHPLISGANVLTF
cdr3_nt: TGTGCCAGTAGCCTTAGACACCCACTGATCTCTGGGGCCAATGTCCTGACTTTC

clone_size: .
v_call: TRBV30
d_call: .
j_call: TRBJ2-2
cdr3_aa: CAWSAHSRAGELFF
cdr3_nt: TGTGCCTGGAGTGCTCATTCGAGGGCCGGGGAGCTGTTTTTT

clone_size: .
v_call: TRBV9
d_call: .
j_call: TRBJ2-7
cdr3_aa: CASSVGERPSYEQYF
cdr3_nt: TGTGCCAGCAGCGTAGGCGAGCGTCCCTCCTACGAGCAGTACTTC

clone_size: .
v_call: TRBV5-4
d_call: TRBD1
j_call: TRBJ1-4
cdr3_aa: CASSVYSGGSPEKLFF
cdr3_nt: TGTGCCAGCAGCGTTTACTCAGGGGGCTCGCCCGAAAAACTGTTTTTT

clone_size: .
v_call: TRBV7-9
d_call: .
j_call: TRBJ2-1
cdr3_aa: CASSDSRSYNEQFF
cdr3_nt: TGTGCCAGCAGTGACAGTCGCTCCTACAATGAGCAGTTCTTC

clone_size: .
v_call: TRBV5-1
d_call: TRBD1
j_call: TRBJ1-1
cdr3_aa: CASSLGTGIMNTEAFF
cdr3_nt: TGCGCCAGCAGCTTAGGGACAGGGATCATGAACACTGAAGCTTTCTTT